One sample yielded the 25 T cell receptor beta chains listed below, sequenced in a study of T cell responses to AZD1222 COVID-19 vaccine. TCRdb keeps only in-frame clones here, not all; method: immunoSEQ multiplex PCR. Seen here are approximately 110,000 clones, around 94% observed once, and the top ten hold 2% to 2.5%. The sample consisted of peripheral blood, taken on day 0 of AZD1222 vaccination. These receptors all stem from an adult in good health.

This clone was counted between two and nine times. The V and J genes are TRBV3-1 (or the pseudogene TRBV3-2) and TRBJ2-6; possibly TRBD1 for D (6 bases). Trimming shortened V by 3 bases and J by 0 bases, and 6 bases separated the two germline ends. Looked up from germline, CDR1 is LGHDT and CDR2 is YNNKEL (reference sequence). CDR3 length equals 15 residues. In nucleotides, the CDR3 is TGTGCCAGCAGCCAGGACAGCTCTGGGGCCAACGTCCTGACTTTC. The encoded protein is CASSQDSSGANVLTF.

The V call is TRBV7-8, the J call TRBJ1-1; 9 bases match TRBD1. There are 13 residues in the CDR3. Germline V gives CDR1 SGHVS, CDR2 FQNEAQ. V was clipped by 6 bases and J by 5 bases; unmatched bases: 4. Here the CDR3 DNA reads TGTGCCAGCAGGTGGACAGGGGAGACTGAAGCTTTCTTT. This gives the protein CASRWTGETEAFF.

J is TRBJ2-5 and V is TRBV3-1 (or the pseudogene TRBV3-2), with D perhaps matching TRBD1 (5 bases). From germline, CDR1 is LGHDT and CDR2 YNNKEL (reference sequence). Trimming took 2 bases from V and 5 from J, leaving 12 bases between them. The CDR3 is 14 amino acids. The DNA for the CDR3 is TGTGCCAGCAGCCAAAACTATCAGGGCGAGACCCAGTACTTC. As protein: CASSQNYQGETQYF.

This chain joins TRBV27 and TRBJ2-1; D ambiguous. V lost 5 bases to trimming and J lost 1 base, with 9 bases between them. CDR1 MNHEY and CDR2 SMNVEV come from the germline V gene (reference sequence). The CDR3 totals 14 residues. DNA for the CDR3: TGTGCCAGCAGTCCTCGAAGTTCCTACAATGAGCAGTTCTTC. Protein product: CASSPRSSYNEQFF.

The V call is TRBV27, the J call TRBJ2-1; the match to TRBD2 covers 10 bases. The V gene's germline CDR1 is MNHEY and CDR2 SMNVEV (reference sequence). The length of the CDR3 is 14 residues. V lost 7 bases to trimming and J lost 5 bases; unmatched junction nucleotides: 5. The CDR3 loop is CASMTSGSNNEQFF. The CDR3 DNA sequence: TGTGCCAGCATGACTAGCGGGTCAAACAATGAGCAGTTCTTC.

The chain recombines TRBV25-1 with TRBJ2-5; D not resolved. Trimming left V 4 bases short and J 5 bases short, with 8 bases between. This CDR3 region has 12 residues. Germline assignment: CDR1 MGHDK and CDR2 SYGVNS. The CDR3 region has the DNA TGTGCCAGCAGTGTATTACAGGAGACCCAGTACTTC. Translation: CASSVLQETQYF.

This clone was recorded once. V and J are TRBV19 and TRBJ1-6; D possibly corresponds to TRBD1 (6 bases). Germline V gives CDR1 LNHDA, CDR2 SQIVND (reference sequence). This CDR3 spans 16 amino acids. Trimming removed 4 bases from V and 9 bases from J, with 19 bases in between. CDR3 DNA: TGTGCCAGTAGTACCTTCGCCAGGGGTACTGCTTCACCCCTCCACTTT. Amino acid sequence: CASSTFARGTASPLHF.

The chain links TRBV2 to TRBJ2-1; no reliable D call. CDR3 length equals 12 residues. V gave up 2 bases and J gave up 7 bases, with 6 bases separating them. Germline lookup yields CDR1 SNHLY and CDR2 FYNNEI. The CDR3: CASSETGNEQFF. The CDR3 DNA sequence: TGTGCCAGCAGTGAAACCGGGAATGAGCAGTTCTTC.

The chain is built from TRBV24-1 and TRBJ1-2; D perhaps matches TRBD1 (6 bases). V gave up 4 bases and J gave up 5 bases, with 13 bases separating them. CDR1 and CDR2 from the germline V gene are KGHDR and SFDVKD. This CDR3 comprises 14 residues. CDR3 sequence: CATSDHRERYGYTF. The DNA of the CDR3 is TGTGCCACCAGTGACCACAGGGAACGGTATGGCTACACCTTC.

The chain employs TRBV5-1 and TRBJ2-3; D is perhaps TRBD2 (6 bases). Germline assignment: CDR1 SGHRS and CDR2 YFSETQ. The CDR3 has 16 residues. Trimming removed 4 bases at V and 3 bases at J, with 18 bases between. The CDR3 nucleotides read TGCGCCAGCAGCCTCCGACAGCGGGCGGGGACAGATACGCAGTATTTT. It is translated as CASSLRQRAGTDTQYF. Full variable domain (rest looked up from reference TRBV5-1 and TRBJ2-3): KAGVTQTPRYLIKTRGQQVTLSCSPISGHRSVSWYQQTPGQGLQFLFEYFSETQRNKGNFPGRFSGRQFSNSRSEMNVSTLELGDSALYLCASSLRQRAGTDTQYFGPGTRLTVL.

J is TRBJ1-5 and V is TRBV7-9, with 10 bases identical to TRBD1. Germline CDR1 is SEHNR and CDR2 is FQNEAQ (reference sequence). V was pared by 3 bases and J by 2 bases, with 10 bases of the junction left unmatched. The CDR3 is made up of 18 amino acids. The CDR3 here is CASSLGTGAPWGNQPQHF. Here the CDR3 DNA reads TGTGCCAGCAGCTTGGGGACAGGGGCCCCTTGGGGCAATCAGCCCCAGCATTTT.

Only one count was recorded for this clone. The chain links TRBV5-1 to TRBJ1-2, with D unclear. This CDR3 has 13 residues. The V end was cut by 4 bases, the J end by 4 bases, with 11 bases between. Germline V lookup: CDR1 SGHRS, CDR2 YFSETQ. The CDR3 coding sequence is TGCGCCAGCAGCCCCGGGGATGTCTATGGCTACACCTTC. It codes for CASSPGDVYGYTF. The whole variable domain, filled in from reference TRBV5-1 and TRBJ1-2, reads KAGVTQTPRYLIKTRGQQVTLSCSPISGHRSVSWYQQTPGQGLQFLFEYFSETQRNKGNFPGRFSGRQFSNSRSEMNVSTLELGDSALYLCASSPGDVYGYTFGSGTRLTVV.

J is TRBJ1-6 and V is TRBV19; no clear D. Per the germline V gene, CDR1 is LNHDA and CDR2 is SQIVND (reference sequence). CDR3 length: 12 residues. Trimming took 7 bases from V and 13 from J, leaving 14 bases between them. CDR3 DNA: TGTGCCAGTACGACTGGAGGGATGCCCCTCCACTTT. As protein: CASTTGGMPLHF.

The V gene is TRBV4-2, the J gene TRBJ2-2; D is unresolved. The V end lost 1 base, the J end lost 4 bases, and 4 bases lay between the germline ends. Germline V gene lookup returns CDR1 LGHNA and CDR2 YNFKEQ. The CDR3 extends over 13 amino acids. In nucleotides, the CDR3 is TGTGCCAGCAGCCAAGGGCCCACCGGGGAGCTGTTTTTT. It codes for CASSQGPTGELFF.

The rearrangement uses TRBV3-1 (or the pseudogene TRBV3-2) and TRBJ1-1, with 8 positions matching TRBD1. Trimming took 0 bases from V and 0 from J; bases not matched to a gene: 6. This CDR3 is built from 17 residues. In germline, CDR1 is LGHDT, CDR2 YNNKEL (reference sequence). CDR3 protein: CASSQDEGTGLNTEAFF. Here the CDR3 DNA reads TGTGCCAGCAGCCAAGACGAGGGGACAGGTTTGAACACTGAAGCTTTCTTT.

The CDR3 bases are TGTGCCAGTAGCCAGACCTTCCGGGGGGCTACGTTGGGTGGGGCCAACGTCCTGACTTTC. This codes for CASSQTFRGATLGGANVLTF. The V gene is TRBV19, the J gene TRBJ2-6, with D perhaps matching TRBD2 (7 bases). CDR1 is LNHDA, CDR2 SQIVND, per germline (reference sequence). The CDR3 runs to 20 residues. V was clipped by 6 bases and J by 3 bases, with 27 bases between them. The entire variable domain, with the rest obtained from reference TRBV19 and TRBJ2-6, is as follows: DGGITQSPKYLFRKEGQNVTLSCEQNLNHDAMYWYRQDPGQGLRLIYYSQIVNDFQKGDIAEGYSVSREKKESFPLTVTSAQKNPTAFYLCASSQTFRGATLGGANVLTFGAGSRLTVL.

The chain links TRBV5-8 to TRBJ1-1; D unresolved. CDR1 is SGHTS and CDR2 is YDEGEE in the germline V gene. The CDR3 covers 13 residues. V was cut by 2 bases and J by 4 bases, with 9 bases left in between. The CDR3 nucleotides are TGTGCCAGCAGCTTAATACCGGGCACTGAAGCTTTCTTT. Encoded protein: CASSLIPGTEAFF.

As concerns this clone: An end of the junction differs from the germline gene, which may be a read error. The CDR3 loop is CASSIPGAVF. DNA of the CDR3: TGTGCCAGTAGTATCCCCGGGGCGGTATTT. The chain employs TRBV19 and TRBJ1-6; the D gene is possibly TRBD1 (5 bases). There are 10 residues in the CDR3. The germline gives CDR1 LNHDA, CDR2 SQIVND (reference sequence).

V is TRBV4-1 and J is TRBJ2-1; 7 bases map to TRBD1. V lost 1 base and J lost 4; bases outside the gene matches: 16. The CDR3 covers 19 residues. Per germline, CDR1 MGHRA and CDR2 YSYEKL. CDR3 protein: CASSQAPAGAGGFYNEQFF. As DNA, the CDR3 is TGCGCCAGCAGCCAAGCCCCGGCCGGAGCAGGGGGATTTTACAATGAGCAGTTCTTC.

This clone was seen just once. The rearrangement links TRBV5-5 to TRBJ1-2, with D uncertain. V was trimmed by 0 bases and J by 5 bases, leaving 5 bases between them. CDR3 length: 12 amino acids. CDR1 is SGHKS, CDR2 YYEKEE, per germline (reference sequence). This chain's CDR3 is CASSLGTYGYTF. The CDR3 coding sequence is TGTGCCAGCAGCTTGGGGACTTATGGCTACACCTTC.

This clone came up a few times. The rearrangement links TRBV5-1 to TRBJ1-4; no clear D gene. Germline CDR1 and CDR2: SGHRS and YFSETQ. CDR3 length equals 13 residues. Trimming took off 7 bases at V and 0 bases at J, with 7 bases between the two ends. The CDR3 reads CASGEATNEKLFF. In nucleotides, the CDR3 is TGCGCCAGCGGCGAGGCAACTAATGAAAAACTGTTTTTT.

The J gene is TRBJ1-6, the V gene TRBV6-5; D unclear. The V gene lost 2 bases and the J gene lost 0 bases, with 5 bases spanning the gap. CDR1 and CDR2 (germline): MNHEY, SVGAGI. This CDR3 is 15 amino acids long. CDR3 in amino acids: CASSYDGSYNSPLHF. The CDR3 DNA is TGTGCCAGCAGTTACGATGGCTCCTATAATTCACCCCTCCACTTT.

This clone was seen a handful of times. This chain uses TRBV5-4 with TRBJ2-1; 11 bases fit TRBD1. The V segment lost 4 bases and the J segment 7 bases; nucleotides outside the gene matches: 7. This CDR3 comprises 15 residues. CDR1 SGHNT and CDR2 YYREEE come from the germline V gene (reference sequence). The CDR3 reads CASSNGQGAMNEQFF. CDR3 in DNA: TGTGCCAGCAGCAATGGACAGGGGGCAATGAATGAGCAGTTCTTC.

The J gene is TRBJ2-1, the V gene TRBV7-2; D uncertain. The germline V gene has CDR1 SGHTA and CDR2 FQGNSA. V dropped 1 base and J dropped 7 bases, with 8 bases sitting between them. The CDR3 consists of 13 residues. The CDR3 spells CASSLGAMNEQFF. CDR3 nucleotides: TGTGCCAGCAGCTTAGGAGCCATGAATGAGCAGTTCTTC.

The V call is TRBV19, the J call TRBJ2-3; 10 bases fit TRBD2. Trimming at V came to 1 base and at J to 4 bases, leaving 2 bases not matched to a gene. CDR1 is LNHDA, CDR2 SQIVND, per germline (reference sequence). The CDR3 consists of 15 residues. The CDR3 sequence is CASSIGAGGPDTQYF. DNA of the CDR3: TGTGCCAGTAGTATAGGAGCGGGAGGGCCAGATACGCAGTATTTT.